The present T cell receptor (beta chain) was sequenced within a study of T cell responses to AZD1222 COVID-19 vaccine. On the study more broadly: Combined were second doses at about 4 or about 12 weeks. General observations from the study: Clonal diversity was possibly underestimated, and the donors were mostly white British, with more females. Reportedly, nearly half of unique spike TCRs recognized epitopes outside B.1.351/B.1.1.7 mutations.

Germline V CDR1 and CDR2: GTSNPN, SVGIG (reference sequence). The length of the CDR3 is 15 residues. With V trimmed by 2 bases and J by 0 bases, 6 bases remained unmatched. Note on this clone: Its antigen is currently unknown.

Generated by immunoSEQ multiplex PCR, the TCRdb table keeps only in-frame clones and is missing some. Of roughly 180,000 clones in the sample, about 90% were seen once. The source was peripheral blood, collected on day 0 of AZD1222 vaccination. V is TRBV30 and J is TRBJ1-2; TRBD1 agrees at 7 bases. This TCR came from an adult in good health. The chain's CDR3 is CAWSYRGSANYGYTF. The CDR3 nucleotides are TGTGCCTGGAGTTACAGGGGTTCTGCTAACTATGGCTACACCTTC.